The 23 T cell receptor beta chains in this list originate from one sample, sequenced in a study of radiation and T cells in renal cell carcinoma. Libraries were prepared by immunoSEQ multiplex PCR; TCRdb keeps only in-frame clonotypes and omits some of them. The table lists some 100,000 clones, about 79% of them singletons. Time point indicated: baseline pretreatment blood. The treatment here: 15 Gy SBRT to primary tumor, nephrectomy 4 weeks later. The sample here was blood, taken from a patient whose treatment included radiotherapy and nephrectomy. The receptors were gathered from a man between 60 and 75 years old with renal cell carcinoma.

The chain couples TRBV11-1 to TRBJ1-2; 7 positions agree with TRBD1. Germline loops: CDR1 SGHAT, CDR2 FQDESV (reference sequence). The CDR3 totals 16 residues. V was pared by 4 bases and J by 1 base, with 9 bases of the junction left unmatched. This CDR3 reads CASSSDRDSHNYGYTF. CDR3 sequence (DNA): TGTGCCAGCAGCTCCGACAGGGACTCCCATAACTATGGCTACACCTTC.

This clone has more than one count but fewer than ten. This sequence joins TRBV30 and TRBJ1-1, with a tentative D call TRBD1 (5 bases). Germline V gives CDR1 GTSNPN, CDR2 SVGIG (reference sequence). V was cut by 6 bases and J by 0 bases, with 11 bases left in between. This CDR3 region has 13 residues. The CDR3 reads CACKGPLNTEAFF. CDR3 sequence (DNA): TGTGCCTGTAAGGGACCCTTGAACACTGAAGCTTTCTTT.

V gene TRBV5-1 combines with J gene TRBJ2-1; TRBD2 aligns across 14 bases. The germline V gene encodes CDR1 SGHRS and CDR2 YFSETQ. This CDR3 is 18 amino acids long. The V and J ends lost 4 bases and 2 bases, in that order; junction bases with no gene match: 8. CDR3 DNA: TGCGCCAGCAGCGAGGGACTAGCGGGAGTTTTAGCCTACAATGAGCAGTTCTTC. It translates to CASSEGLAGVLAYNEQFF.

This chain joins TRBV28 and TRBJ2-5, with TRBD2 matching over 9 bases. The junction had 3 bases not matched to a gene; V was cut back by 3 bases and J by 4 bases. Germline V lookup: CDR1 MDHEN, CDR2 SYDVKM. The CDR3 is 14 amino acids. CDR3 loop: CASSLRGGGETQYF. DNA for the CDR3: TGTGCCAGCAGTTTGCGGGGGGGCGGAGAGACCCAGTACTTC.

The V gene is TRBV28, the J gene TRBJ1-3; 9 nucleotides match TRBD1. Germline CDR1 MDHEN, CDR2 SYDVKM. The junction had 10 bases not matched to a gene; V was cut back by 3 bases and J by 7 bases. This CDR3 region has 16 residues. The chain's CDR3 is CASSFRDREAKNTIYF. Here the CDR3 DNA reads TGTGCCAGCAGTTTCCGGGACAGGGAAGCGAAGAACACCATATATTTT.

This chain uses TRBV4-1 with TRBJ2-3; no reliable D call. Germline loops: CDR1 MGHRA, CDR2 YSYEKL. The CDR3 is 14 residues long. V was shortened by 0 bases and J by 8 bases, with 12 bases between the two germline ends. CDR3: CASSQEAILSTQYF. CDR3 nucleotides: TGCGCCAGCAGCCAAGAGGCTATACTATCTACGCAGTATTTT.

J is TRBJ2-6 and V is TRBV5-5; D remains ambiguous. V shed 6 bases and J shed 1 base, with 8 bases lying between them. CDR3 length: 14 amino acids. The germline gives CDR1 SGHKS, CDR2 YYEKEE (reference sequence). The CDR3 region is CASTVDSGANVLTF. The CDR3 DNA reads TGTGCCAGCACGGTCGATTCTGGGGCCAACGTCCTGACTTTC.

V is TRBV7-8 and J is TRBJ2-7, with 7 bases matching TRBD1. CDR1 is SGHVS and CDR2 is FQNEAQ in the germline V gene. Trimming took 5 bases from V and 4 from J; bases not matched to a gene: 5. The CDR3 loop spans 13 amino acids. The chain's CDR3 is CASSRQGIYEQYF. As DNA, the CDR3 is TGTGCCAGCAGCCGACAGGGCATTTACGAGCAGTACTTC. Combining the CDR3 with reference TRBV7-8 and TRBJ2-7 gives the whole variable domain GAGVSQSPRYKVAKRGQDVALRCDPISGHVSLFWYQQALGQGPEFLTYFQNEAQLDKSGLPSDRFFAERPEGSVSTLKIQRTQQEDSAVYLCASSRQGIYEQYFGPGTRLTVT.

The chain joins TRBV28 to TRBJ2-7; TRBD1 might be the D (6 bases). This CDR3 is built from 14 residues. V was pared by 7 bases and J by 0 bases, with 13 bases between. Per the germline V gene, CDR1 is MDHEN and CDR2 is SYDVKM. CDR3 bases: TGTGCCAGCATCAAAGACAGGCCCTCCTACGAGCAGTACTTC. Encoded protein: CASIKDRPSYEQYF.

This clone was found a few times. The chain combines TRBV6-1 with TRBJ1-1; TRBD1 matches 8 bases. CDR1 and CDR2 (germline): MNHNS, SASEGT. CDR3 length equals 14 residues. V shed 3 bases, J shed 10 bases, and the junction held 10 bases outside the gene matches. The CDR3 protein is CASSDWGQVTPAFF. In DNA, the CDR3 is TGTGCCAGCAGTGATTGGGGACAGGTAACGCCAGCTTTCTTT.

The V gene is TRBV28, the J gene TRBJ2-7, with D hard to call. The CDR3 has 14 amino acids. V lost 2 bases and J 2 bases, leaving 10 bases between the germline ends. The germline V gene has CDR1 MDHEN and CDR2 SYDVKM. The CDR3 coding sequence is TGTGCCAGCAGTTTAGGAGCGCCTGCCTACGAGCAGTACTTC. Protein: CASSLGAPAYEQYF.

The chain has TRBV10-3 and TRBJ2-2; D may be TRBD2 (6 bases). V shed 4 bases and J shed 0 bases, with 9 bases lying between them. Germline V gene data show CDR1 as ENHRY and CDR2 as SYGVKD. This CDR3 is built from 15 residues. CDR3 bases: TGTGCCATCAGTGGCGGGACTCCGAACACCGGGGAGCTGTTTTTT. This encodes CAISGGTPNTGELFF.

The chain has TRBV2 and TRBJ1-1, with D maybe TRBD1 (6 bases). Per germline, CDR1 SNHLY and CDR2 FYNNEI. The CDR3 is 13 amino acids. V was pared by 6 bases and J by 1 base, with 9 bases between. The CDR3 reads CASRRGQNTEAFF. The CDR3 DNA reads as TGTGCCAGCAGGCGGGGACAGAACACTGAAGCTTTCTTT.

This clone has only a few counts. The V call is TRBV7-2, the J call TRBJ2-5, with TRBD1 matching over 8 bases. CDR1 is SGHTA and CDR2 is FQGNSA in the germline V gene. J gave up 5 bases and V 5 bases, and 10 bases lay outside the gene matches. The CDR3 length is 15 residues. CDR3 sequence: CASSPQGALQETQYF. The CDR3 DNA follows: TGTGCCAGCAGCCCTCAGGGGGCCCTTCAGGAGACCCAGTACTTC.

This rearrangement joins TRBV10-3 to TRBJ2-7; weak D call: TRBD2 (5 bases). Germline-derived CDR1 and CDR2 are ENHRY and SYGVKD. The V end lost 3 bases, the J end lost 6 bases, and 15 bases lay between the germline ends. The CDR3 runs 14 residues. CDR3 loop: CAISEGGGTREQYF. The DNA of the CDR3 is TGTGCCATCAGTGAAGGAGGTGGCACTCGCGAGCAGTACTTC.

The rearrangement uses TRBV6-5 and TRBJ2-7, with TRBD2 identical over 11 bases. The CDR3 extends over 16 amino acids. The germline CDR1 and CDR2 sequences are MNHEY and SVGAGI. With V trimmed by 4 bases and J by 3 bases, 8 bases remained unmatched. The CDR3 DNA follows: TGTGCCAGCAGTTTAGCGGGGACTAGCGGCCACTACGAGCAGTACTTC. This gives the protein CASSLAGTSGHYEQYF.

The chain recombines TRBV28 with TRBJ1-5; no firm D call. CDR1 MDHEN and CDR2 SYDVKM come from the germline V gene. V was pared by 5 bases and J by 1 base, with 12 bases between. There are 15 residues in the CDR3. CDR3 sequence (DNA): TGTGCCAGCAGTCCCCGACCCCGGAGCAATCAGCCCCAGCATTTT. Protein product: CASSPRPRSNQPQHF.

The chain has TRBV10-3 and TRBJ2-5; the D gene is possibly TRBD1 (6 bases). The V and J ends lost 5 bases and 4 bases respectively, with 17 bases between them. The CDR3 sequence is 15 residues long. Germline values: CDR1 ENHRY, CDR2 SYGVKD. Here the CDR3 DNA reads TGTGCCATCAGTCGCGAACAGGGTGTTGGAGAGACCCAGTACTTC. This sequence encodes CAISREQGVGETQYF.

The V gene is TRBV10-3, the J gene TRBJ2-7, with TRBD1 matching over 9 bases. Germline V lookup: CDR1 ENHRY, CDR2 SYGVKD. CDR3 size: 15 residues. The V gene end was trimmed by 3 bases and the J gene end by 4 bases; junction bases not matched to a gene: 7. In nucleotides, the CDR3 is TGTGCCATCAGTGATTCCGGGACAGGGAGGTACGAGCAGTACTTC. Translating it yields CAISDSGTGRYEQYF.

The chain joins TRBV9 to TRBJ1-3; 7 bases fit TRBD1. Looked up from germline, CDR1 is SGDLS and CDR2 is YYNGEE. This CDR3 contains 16 residues. V lost 3 bases, J lost 0 bases, and 6 bases stayed unmatched. CDR3 in amino acids: CASSATGVISGNTIYF. Here the CDR3 DNA reads TGTGCCAGCAGCGCAACAGGGGTCATCTCTGGAAACACCATATATTTT.

This clone occurred once. The chain couples TRBV11-2 to TRBJ2-3, with 9 bases lining up with TRBD1. V gave up 5 bases and J gave up 0 bases; unmatched junction bases: 3. Per germline, CDR1 SGHAT and CDR2 FQNNGV. This CDR3 has 15 residues. The CDR3 here is CASSPGTGSTDTQYF. CDR3 nucleotides: TGTGCCAGCAGCCCTGGGACAGGGAGCACAGATACGCAGTATTTT.

V usage is TRBV21-1 and J usage is TRBJ2-7. TRBV21-1 is a pseudogene locus. The CDR3 runs 12 residues. In DNA form, the CDR3 reads TGTGCCAGCAGCAAAGCAGGCTCCCGGTTTAACTTC. As protein: CASSKAGSRFNF.

The rearrangement uses TRBV6-1 and TRBJ1-5; no definite D call. The ends were cut back, 5 bases at V and 5 bases at J, with 7 bases in the middle. The CDR3 length is 12 residues. Germline CDR1 and CDR2: MNHNS and SASEGT. For the CDR3, the DNA is TGTGCCAGCAGTACCTACTATCAGCCCCAGCATTTT. It specifies CASSTYYQPQHF.